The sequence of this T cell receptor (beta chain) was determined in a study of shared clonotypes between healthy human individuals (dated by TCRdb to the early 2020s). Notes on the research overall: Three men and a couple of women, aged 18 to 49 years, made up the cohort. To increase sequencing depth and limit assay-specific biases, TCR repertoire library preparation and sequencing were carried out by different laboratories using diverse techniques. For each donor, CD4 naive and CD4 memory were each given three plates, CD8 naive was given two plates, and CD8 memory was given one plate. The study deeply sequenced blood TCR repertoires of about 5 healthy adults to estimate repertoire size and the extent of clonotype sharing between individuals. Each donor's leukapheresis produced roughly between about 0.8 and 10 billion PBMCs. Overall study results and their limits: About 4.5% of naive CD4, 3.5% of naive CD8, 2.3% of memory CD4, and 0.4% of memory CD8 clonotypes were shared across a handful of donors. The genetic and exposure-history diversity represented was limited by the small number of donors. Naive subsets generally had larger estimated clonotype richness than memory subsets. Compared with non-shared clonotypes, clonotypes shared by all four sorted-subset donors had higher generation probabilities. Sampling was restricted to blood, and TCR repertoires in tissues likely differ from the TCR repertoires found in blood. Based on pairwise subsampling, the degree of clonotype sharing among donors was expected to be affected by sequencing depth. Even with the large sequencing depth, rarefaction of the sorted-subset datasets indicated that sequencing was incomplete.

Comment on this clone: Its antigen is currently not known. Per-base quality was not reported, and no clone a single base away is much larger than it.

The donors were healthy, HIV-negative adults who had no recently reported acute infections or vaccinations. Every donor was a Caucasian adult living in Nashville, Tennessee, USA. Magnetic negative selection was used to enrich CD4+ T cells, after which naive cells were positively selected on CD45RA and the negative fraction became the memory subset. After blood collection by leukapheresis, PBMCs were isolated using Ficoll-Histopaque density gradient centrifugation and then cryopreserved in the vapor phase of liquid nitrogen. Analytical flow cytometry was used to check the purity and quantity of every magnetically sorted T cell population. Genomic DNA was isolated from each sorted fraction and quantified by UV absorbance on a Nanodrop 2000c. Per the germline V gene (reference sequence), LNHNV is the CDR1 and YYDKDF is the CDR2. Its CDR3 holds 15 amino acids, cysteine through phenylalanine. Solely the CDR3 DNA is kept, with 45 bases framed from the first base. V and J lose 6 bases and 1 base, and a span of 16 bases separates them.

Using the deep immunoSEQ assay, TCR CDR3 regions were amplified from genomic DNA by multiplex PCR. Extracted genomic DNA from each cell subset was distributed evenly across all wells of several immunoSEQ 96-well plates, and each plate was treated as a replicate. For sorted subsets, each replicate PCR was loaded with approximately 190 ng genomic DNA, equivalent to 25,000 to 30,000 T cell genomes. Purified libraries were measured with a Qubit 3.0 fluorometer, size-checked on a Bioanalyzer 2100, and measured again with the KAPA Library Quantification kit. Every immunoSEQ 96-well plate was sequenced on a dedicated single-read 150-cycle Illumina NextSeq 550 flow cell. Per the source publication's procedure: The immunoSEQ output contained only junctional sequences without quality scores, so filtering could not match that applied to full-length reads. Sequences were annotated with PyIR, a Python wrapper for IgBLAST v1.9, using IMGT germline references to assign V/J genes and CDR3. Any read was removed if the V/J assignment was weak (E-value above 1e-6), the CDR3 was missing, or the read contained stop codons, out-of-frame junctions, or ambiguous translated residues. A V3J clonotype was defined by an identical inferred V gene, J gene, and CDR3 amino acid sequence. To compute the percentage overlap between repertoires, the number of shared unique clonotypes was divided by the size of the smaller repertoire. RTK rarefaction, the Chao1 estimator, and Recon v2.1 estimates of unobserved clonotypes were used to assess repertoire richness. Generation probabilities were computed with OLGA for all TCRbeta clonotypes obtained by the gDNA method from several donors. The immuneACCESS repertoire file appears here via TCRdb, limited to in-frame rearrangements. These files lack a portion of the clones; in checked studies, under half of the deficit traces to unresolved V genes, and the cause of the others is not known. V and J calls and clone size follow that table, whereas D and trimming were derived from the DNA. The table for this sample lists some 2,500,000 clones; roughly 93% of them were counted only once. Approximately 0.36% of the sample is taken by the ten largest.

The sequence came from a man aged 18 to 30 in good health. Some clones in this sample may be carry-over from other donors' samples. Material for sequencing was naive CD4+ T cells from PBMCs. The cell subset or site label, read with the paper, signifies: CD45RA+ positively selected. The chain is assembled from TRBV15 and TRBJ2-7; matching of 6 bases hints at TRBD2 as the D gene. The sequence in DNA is TGTGCCACCAGTATTGGTTCGACTAGTTCCTACGAGCAGTACTTC. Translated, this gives CATSIGSTSSYEQYF.